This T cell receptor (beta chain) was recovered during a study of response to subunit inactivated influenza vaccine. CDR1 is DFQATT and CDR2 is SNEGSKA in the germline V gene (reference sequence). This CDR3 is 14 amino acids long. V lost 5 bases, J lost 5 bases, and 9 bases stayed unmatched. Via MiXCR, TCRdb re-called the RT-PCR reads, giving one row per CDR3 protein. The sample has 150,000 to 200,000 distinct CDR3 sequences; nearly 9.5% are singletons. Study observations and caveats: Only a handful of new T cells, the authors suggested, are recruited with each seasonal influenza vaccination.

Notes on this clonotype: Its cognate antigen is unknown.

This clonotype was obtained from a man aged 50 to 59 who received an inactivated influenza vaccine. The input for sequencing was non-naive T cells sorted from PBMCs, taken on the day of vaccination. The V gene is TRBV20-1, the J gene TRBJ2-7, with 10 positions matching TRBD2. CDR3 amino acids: CSASQAGGQNEQYF. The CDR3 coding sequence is TGCAGTGCTTCCCAAGCGGGAGGGCAAAACGAGCAGTACTTC.